This is a list of T cell receptor beta chains from one sample in a study of blood T cell repertoires in COVID-19. TCRdb's table, derived via immunoSEQ multiplex PCR, lists solely in-frame clones and lacks some. The table lists roughly 260,000 clones, roughly 80% of them singletons. The sequenced material came from peripheral blood. Every receptor here comes from a woman in her seventies with acute or convalescent COVID-19. Each CDR3 is given with its conserved first and last residue. D genes are given only for firm matches. The size field is filled for only some rows; it gives once, few, many or a size class.

len	abundance	v_gene	j_gene	d_gene	CDR3aa	CDR3nt
12	-	TRBV7-2	TRBJ2-7	TRBD1	CASSLRTGDPYF	TGTGCCAGCAGCTTAAGGACAGGGGATCCGTACTTC
15	-	TRBV5-4	TRBJ2-7	-	CASSSLQGFAYEQYF	TGTGCCAGCAGCTCTTTACAGGGTTTCGCCTACGAGCAGTACTTC
15	few	TRBV10-3	TRBJ1-2	-	CAISDFGGRGNGYTF	TGTGCCATCAGTGATTTTGGGGGGAGAGGAAATGGCTACACCTTC
14	-	TRBV6-5	TRBJ1-2	-	CASTHLDRQNGYTF	TGTGCCAGCACCCATTTAGACAGACAGAATGGCTACACCTTC
13	once	TRBV7-8	TRBJ1-5	-	CASSPESGFAQHF	TGTGCCAGCAGCCCCGAGTCAGGGTTCGCCCAGCATTTT
14	-	TRBV28	TRBJ2-7	TRBD2	CASSRAGGFNEQYF	TGTGCCAGCAGTAGAGCGGGGGGGTTTAACGAGCAGTACTTC
14	once	TRBV4-3	TRBJ1-5	TRBD1	CASSQGTGGLPQHF	TGCGCCAGCAGCCAAGGGACAGGGGGCCTGCCCCAGCATTTT
13	-	TRBV7-8	TRBJ1-5	-	CASSLGGEQPQHF	TGTGCCAGCAGCTTAGGGGGGGAACAGCCCCAGCATTTT
17	once	TRBV9	TRBJ1-3	TRBD1	CASSPRTGVLSGNTIYF	TGTGCCAGCAGCCCACGGACAGGAGTTCTCTCTGGAAACACCATATATTTT
15	-	TRBV15	TRBJ1-6	TRBD1	CATSRADRINSPLHF	TGTGCCACCAGCAGAGCGGACAGGATTAATTCACCCCTCCACTTT
13	-	TRBV5-8	TRBJ1-5	-	CASSLELNQPQHF	TGTGCCAGCAGCTTGGAGCTTAATCAGCCCCAGCATTTT
16	-	TRBV27	TRBJ2-7	TRBD1	CASSTRDRPFSYEQYF	TGTGCCAGCAGTACCCGGGACAGGCCTTTCTCCTACGAGCAGTACTTC
14	-	TRBV6-6	TRBJ2-7	TRBD2	CASSLAGINYEQYF	TGTGCCAGCAGTTTAGCGGGGATTAATTACGAGCAGTACTTC
14	-	TRBV3-1/TRBV3-2	TRBJ1-1	TRBD1	CASSVLDRGPEAFF	TGTGCCAGCAGTGTTTTGGACAGGGGCCCTGAAGCTTTCTTT
13	-	TRBV5-1	TRBJ2-5	TRBD2	CASSSPGGETQYF	TGCGCCAGCAGTTCCCCGGGAGGGGAGACCCAGTACTTC
14	-	TRBV6-4	TRBJ2-2	TRBD2	CASSPQGGPGELFF	TGTGCCAGCAGTCCGCAGGGAGGGCCCGGGGAGCTGTTTTTT
16	-	TRBV6-1	TRBJ1-2	-	CASSEVSVGSSGGYTF	TGTGCCAGCAGTGAAGTCAGCGTGGGGAGTTCGGGTGGCTACACCTTC
15	-	TRBV10-3	TRBJ2-2	TRBD1	CAISADRGNTGELFF	TGTGCCATCAGTGCGGACAGGGGCAACACCGGGGAGCTGTTTTTT
16	-	TRBV10-1	TRBJ2-5	-	CASRGNYGGGRETQYF	TGCGCCAGCAGGGGTAATTATGGGGGCGGAAGGGAGACCCAGTACTTC
12	-	TRBV11-2	TRBJ1-1	-	CASSLVAGEAFF	TGTGCCAGCAGCTTAGTAGCAGGGGAGGCTTTCTTT
15	-	TRBV28	TRBJ2-2	TRBD1	CASTPGGADTGELFF	TGTGCCAGCACCCCAGGGGGCGCCGACACCGGGGAGCTGTTTTTT
14	-	TRBV2	TRBJ1-3	-	CASIPGGTGNTIYF	TGTGCCAGCATTCCGGGGGGTACTGGAAACACCATATATTTT